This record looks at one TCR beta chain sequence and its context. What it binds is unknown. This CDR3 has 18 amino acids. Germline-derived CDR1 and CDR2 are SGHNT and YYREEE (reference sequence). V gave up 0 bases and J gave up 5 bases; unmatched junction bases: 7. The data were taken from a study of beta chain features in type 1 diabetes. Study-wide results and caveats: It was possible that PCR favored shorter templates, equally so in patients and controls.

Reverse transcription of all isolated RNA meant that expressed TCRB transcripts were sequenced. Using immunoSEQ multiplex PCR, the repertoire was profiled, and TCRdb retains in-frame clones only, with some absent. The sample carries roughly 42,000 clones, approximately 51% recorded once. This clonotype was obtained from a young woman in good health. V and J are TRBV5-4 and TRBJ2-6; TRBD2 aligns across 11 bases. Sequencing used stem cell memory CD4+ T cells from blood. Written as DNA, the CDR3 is TGTGCCAGCAGCTTGGAGGGGCTAGCGGGAGGCTGGGCCAACGTCCTGACTTTC. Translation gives CASSLEGLAGGWANVLTF.